This T cell receptor (beta chain) was documented in a study of vaccination and CD4 T cells after COVID-19 (dated by TCRdb to between 2021 and 2024). With respect to the entire study: The convalescent cohort included six males and four females, with two Hispanic individuals, seven Caucasians, two Asians and one multiracial person. Participants got two doses of the Pfizer-BioNTech BNT162b2 vaccine (n=8) or two doses of the Moderna mRNA-1273 vaccine (n=2). Post-COVID blood samples from convalescent patients were collected a median of approximately 100 days after diagnosis, with a range of 35 to 161 days. The time from the second vaccine dose to post-vaccine blood sampling had a median of roughly 77 days and ranged from about 12 to 241 days. For stimulating the cultures, overlapping spike peptide pools were used, derived from SARS-CoV-2 as well as from the common cold coronaviruses HCoV-NL63, HCoV-OC43 and HCoV-229E. Control cultures used a CEFX viral epitope pool as positive control, an HIV-1 Nef peptide pool as negative control, or no peptide. In roughly nine COVID-19 convalescent patients and a handful of infection-naive healthy vaccine recipients, the spike-specific CD4+ TCR repertoire before mRNA vaccination was compared with the repertoire after mRNA vaccination.

The treatment or condition label, read with the paper, signifies: roughly ten-day PBMC culture with coronavirus spike peptide pools or control peptides (ViraFEST assay). To expand antigen-specific T cells with peptide pools and then pick out the expanded clonotypes through TCR sequencing, the study relied on the ViraFEST assay. Healthy vaccine recipients had no prior SARS-CoV-2 infection, confirmed by negative nucleocapsid antibody tests before and after vaccination. Each well held 2 million or so PBMCs cultured in IMDM containing around 5.1% human AB serum and about 10 IU/ml IL-2, with roughly 10 ug/ml peptide pools added. On days 3 and 7, half of the culture medium was replaced with fresh IL-2-containing medium. After 10 to 11 days of culture, CD4+ T cells were isolated by negative selection with the EasySep CD4+ T cell isolation kit. PBMCs were separated from whole blood using Ficoll-Paque Plus gradient centrifugation and then either used fresh or cryopreserved at -140C. Each culture condition was generally run in triplicate wells.

Study-level results and caveats: Among the post-vaccine SARS-CoV-2-reactive clones in convalescent patients, a median about 86% showed up only after vaccination, which suggests vaccine-specific priming. In convalescent patients, nearly all vaccine-specific clones (304 of 307) were found to be mono-reactive for SARS-CoV-2 spike rather than cross-reactive with common cold coronaviruses. The median number of SARS-CoV-2-reactive clonotypes rose from around 21 after infection to 35 to 45 after vaccination, but the change was not significant. The study included relatively few convalescent patients and did not analyze early timepoints after natural infection.

In regard to this clonotype: The antigen it recognizes is unknown. Compared with germline, one end of the junction differs, possibly owing to a read error.

Inclusive of the bounding cysteine and phenylalanine, the CDR3 is 14 residues long. The only DNA kept is the CDR3, 42 bases in frame from the first base. According to the germline V gene, CDR1 reads MNHNS and CDR2 reads SASEGT. Library method: PCR. At the Johns Hopkins FTIC core, DNA from the cultured CD4+ T cells underwent TCR sequencing with the Oncomine TCR Beta short-read assay. The QIAamp micro DNA kit was used to extract genomic DNA from the cultured CD4+ T cells. Oncomine TCR Beta libraries from cultured CD4+ T cells were pooled using unique dual indexes and sequenced on an Illumina iSeq 100. Regarding the original processing steps: Non-productive sequences were filtered out, and CDR3s that did not start with C, did not end with F or W, or were shorter than 7 amino acids were discarded. Antigen-specific clonotypes were identified using the MANAFEST web application through comparison of peptide-stimulated wells with reference and other culture wells. Positive clones required FDR below 0.05, an odds ratio above 5, and productive frequency above 0.1% in at least two of three replicate wells. Clonotypes that were significantly expanded in both SARS-CoV-2 spike wells and at least one common cold coronavirus spike condition were defined as cross-reactive. Similarity between CDR3 sequences was evaluated in R version 3.6.1 using Levenshtein distances (stringdist) and unrooted phylogenetic trees (ape). TCRdb ran its own pipeline on the public reads, namely fastp trimming at Q25 and MiXCR clone calling, and kept in-frame beta chains. Every CDR3 protein is listed once, alongside the most common genes and DNA of its rows. These V and J calls originate from TCRdb's pipeline instead of the authors' own analysis. For this sample the table gives around 19,000 distinct CDR3 sequences, of which about 38% were detected only once. The ten top clones hold 15% to 20% of the sample.

The sequence links TRBV6-1 to TRBJ1-1; TRBD1 is a weak D gene call, 5 bases matching. This material consisted of CD4+ T cells from blood, cultured in vitro, taken before SARS-CoV-2 vaccination. The sequence came from a human donor who received a COVID-19 vaccine. The DNA sequence is given as TGTACCAGCAGTGGAAGCAGGGTGGGCACTGAAGCTTTCTTT. It codes for CTSSGSRVGTEAFF.